This T cell receptor (beta chain) was sequenced for a study of cytomegalovirus exposure and HLA in healthy donors. Germline values: CDR1 SNHLY, CDR2 FYNNEI. With 6 bases clipped from V and 2 bases from J, the junction kept 7 bases outside the gene matches. The CDR3 has 15 amino acids. 60 Vbeta and 13 Jbeta primers were used in PCR. Produced via immunoSEQ multiplex PCR; TCRdb's table is partial and in-frame only. The sample yields 100,000 to 120,000 clones, approximately 84% seen once. The TCR originated in a man aged 40-50 years in good health and CMV-seronegative. The specimen sequenced was PBMCs. This sequence joins TRBV2 and TRBJ2-5, with 9 nucleotides matching TRBD2. This CDR3 reads CASSLGAGGQETQYF. In DNA form, the CDR3 reads TGTGCCAGCAGCCTAGGAGCGGGGGGACAAGAGACCCAGTACTTC.